This section outlines one T cell receptor beta chain sequence together with its context. Its antigen is still unknown. The junction does not match germline at one end; this may be a read error. CDR3 length equals 13 residues. Germline lookup yields CDR1 SGHTA and CDR2 FQGTGA. The PCR made use of 60 Vbeta and 13 Jbeta primers. TCRdb's copy holds only in-frame clones and misses some; the assay was immunoSEQ multiplex PCR. Here the sample table reports 60,000 to 70,000 clones. This specimen comes from a study of cytomegalovirus exposure and HLA in healthy donors. Study overall: An early data release held 70 million to 90 million unique TCRs from HLA-typed donors. Study-wide results and caveats: Across HLA loci, a later analysis found differing TCR association rates, with DRB1 most and HLA-C fewest.

This sequence originates from a boy younger than 18 in good health and CMV-seronegative. The V and J genes are TRBV7-3 and TRBJ1-2; D perhaps matches TRBD1 (5 bases). The sequencing sample was made of PBMCs. This CDR3 reads CASSRSQGNGYSF. CDR3 sequence (DNA): TGTGCCAGCAGCAGATCCCAGGGTAATGGCTACTCCTTC. The variable domain in full, completed from reference TRBV7-3 and TRBJ1-2, reads GAGVSQTPSNKVTEKGKYVELRCDPISGHTALYWYRQSLGQGPEFLIYFQGTGAADDSGLPNDRFFAVRPEGSVSTLKIQRTERGDSAVYLCASSRSQGNGYSFGSGTRLTVV.